These 11 T cell receptor beta chains share one sample of origin, sequenced in a study of graft-versus-host responses after intestinal transplantation. No antigen is known for these receptors. The repertoire was sequenced with immunoSEQ multiplex PCR; TCRdb's copy has only in-frame clones and lacks some. The profile covers over 90,000 clones, with roughly 89% appearing a single time and roughly 0.17% taken by the ten largest. Material: unstimulated CD4+ T cells sorted from spleen or lymph node cells, obtained before transplant. These receptors all come from a human donor who was the organ donor for an intestinal transplant.

The chain is built from TRBV10-3 and TRBJ2-7; a possible D gene is TRBD2 (6 bases). Deletions cut 6 bases from V and 6 bases from J, with 12 bases between. Germline values: CDR1 ENHRY, CDR2 SYGVKD. This CDR3 has 12 amino acids. CDR3 coding DNA: TGTGCCATCAGCCGGGACTCCAGCGAGCAGTACTTC. As protein: CAISRDSSEQYF.

This sequence joins TRBV19 and TRBJ1-2; 9 positions match TRBD1. Germline CDR1 LNHDA, CDR2 SQIVND (reference sequence). After removal of 4 bases from V and 0 bases from J, the junction contained 9 bases not matched to a gene. The length of the CDR3 is 17 residues. In DNA form, the CDR3 reads TGTGCCAGTAGTAGCCGGGACAGGGCCAATGCTAACTATGGCTACACCTTC. Protein sequence: CASSSRDRANANYGYTF. Based on the CDR3 plus reference TRBV19 and TRBJ1-2, the full variable domain is DGGITQSPKYLFRKEGQNVTLSCEQNLNHDAMYWYRQDPGQGLRLIYYSQIVNDFQKGDIAEGYSVSREKKESFPLTVTSAQKNPTAFYLCASSSRDRANANYGYTFGSGTRLTVV.

V gene TRBV5-6 combines with J gene TRBJ1-4; the D is unclear. Germline assignment: CDR1 SGHDT and CDR2 YYEEEE. Between the trimmed V and J ends, which lost 2 bases and 4 bases, there was a span of 15 bases. CDR3 length: 16 residues. The CDR3 nucleotides read TGTGCCAGCAGCTTCCGTTTCGGGTCAGTTAATGAAAAACTGTTTTTT. It is translated as CASSFRFGSVNEKLFF.

This clone appeared a single time. The chain combines TRBV2 with TRBJ2-3; 10 bases are a match to TRBD2. The CDR3 spans 14 residues. Looked up from germline, CDR1 is SNHLY and CDR2 is FYNNEI. The V and J ends lost 8 bases and 0 bases, in that order; junction bases with no gene match: 2. This chain's CDR3 is CASLAGASTDTQYF. Written as DNA, the CDR3 is TGTGCCAGCCTAGCGGGGGCTAGCACAGATACGCAGTATTTT.

The chain couples TRBV19 to TRBJ1-2; D call uncertain. Germline V gene data show CDR1 as LNHDA and CDR2 as SQIVND (reference sequence). CDR3 length: 14 residues. V lost 6 bases and J 8 bases, leaving 19 bases between the germline ends. The CDR3 is CASRTGHSSGGYTF. The DNA for the CDR3 is TGTGCCAGTAGGACGGGCCATTCAAGCGGGGGCTACACCTTC.

The rearrangement uses TRBV7-9 and TRBJ2-5; the match to TRBD2 covers 7 bases. After removal of 5 bases from V and 0 bases from J, the junction contained 3 bases not matched to a gene. CDR3 length equals 14 residues. Per the germline V gene, CDR1 is SEHNR and CDR2 is FQNEAQ (reference sequence). CDR3 sequence reads: CASSREAYQETQYF. CDR3 nucleotide sequence: TGTGCCAGCAGCCGGGAGGCGTACCAAGAGACCCAGTACTTC.

The chain carries TRBV29-1 and TRBJ2-5; 11 nucleotides line up with TRBD2. Trimming at V came to 4 bases and at J to 1 base, leaving 8 bases not matched to a gene. The CDR3 has 16 residues. Per the germline V gene, CDR1 is SQVTM and CDR2 is ANQGSEA. The CDR3 sequence: CSVARTSGGTQETQYF. CDR3 in DNA: TGCAGCGTTGCCAGAACTAGCGGGGGTACCCAAGAGACCCAGTACTTC.

The rearrangement joins TRBV7-8 to TRBJ2-7; D gene uncertain. V shed 3 bases and J shed 3 bases, with 12 bases lying between them. The CDR3 loop spans 14 amino acids. CDR1 and CDR2 from the germline V gene are SGHVS and FQNEAQ. In DNA form, the CDR3 reads TGTGCCAGCAGCTTGCCTCACTTAAACTACGAGCAGTACTTC. The encoded protein is CASSLPHLNYEQYF.

V usage is TRBV4-3 and J usage is TRBJ1-4; D uncertain. Germline V lookup: CDR1 LGHNA, CDR2 YSLEER. The CDR3 length is 14 residues. V lost 4 bases to trimming and J lost 7 bases, with 13 bases between them. The CDR3 spells CASSRNRVGEKLFF. The CDR3 coding sequence is TGCGCCAGCAGCCGAAATCGGGTGGGTGAAAAACTGTTTTTT.

The sample holds one count of this clone. V gene TRBV6-1 combines with J gene TRBJ1-5, with D tentatively TRBD1 (5 bases). Germline CDR1 is MNHNS and CDR2 is SASEGT. The CDR3 consists of 13 residues. V shed 2 bases and J shed 6 bases, with 8 bases lying between them. CDR3 nucleotides: TGTGCCAGCAGTGAACAGGGCGGTCAGCCCCAGCATTTT. The encoded protein is CASSEQGGQPQHF.

This clone was detected once. The chain links TRBV6-1 to TRBJ1-1; D gene unclear. Between the trimmed V and J ends, which lost 5 bases and 0 bases, there was a span of 10 bases. There are 14 residues in the CDR3. Germline-derived CDR1 and CDR2 are MNHNS and SASEGT. DNA of the CDR3: TGTGCCAGCAGTTTGGGAGGGATGAACACTGAAGCTTTCTTT. This sequence encodes CASSLGGMNTEAFF.